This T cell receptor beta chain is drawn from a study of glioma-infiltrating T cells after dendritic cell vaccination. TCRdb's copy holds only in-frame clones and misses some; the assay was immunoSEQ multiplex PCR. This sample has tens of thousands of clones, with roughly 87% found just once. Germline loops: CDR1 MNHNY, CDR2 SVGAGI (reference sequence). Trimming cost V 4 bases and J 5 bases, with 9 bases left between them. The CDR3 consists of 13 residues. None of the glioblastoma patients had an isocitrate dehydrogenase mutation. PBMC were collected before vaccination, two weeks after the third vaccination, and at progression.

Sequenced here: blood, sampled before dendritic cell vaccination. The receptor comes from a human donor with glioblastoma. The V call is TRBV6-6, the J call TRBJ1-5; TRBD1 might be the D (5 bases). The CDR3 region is CASSLQQDQPQHF. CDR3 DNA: TGTGCCAGCAGTTTACAACAGGATCAGCCCCAGCATTTT.